This T cell receptor (beta chain) comes out of a study of TIL therapy for anti-PD-1-resistant metastatic lung cancer. Looking at the study overall: Half of patients were current or former smokers.

The study, taken as a whole, reports: The cohort had more treatment-naive, never-smoker and oncogene-addicted patients than typical.

Sequencing used immunoSEQ v3. Sequenced by immunoSEQ multiplex PCR; TCRdb stores in-frame clones only, minus some. This table holds some 60,000 clones, roughly 69% found once. To note about this clone: Its antigen is still unknown.

Germline V gene sequence: CDR1 MNHEY, CDR2 SMNVEV (reference sequence). V shed 6 bases and J 7 bases; nucleotides not matched to a gene: 19. This CDR3 has 17 residues. Time point given: pre-treatment sample, taken before nivolumab and TIL therapy. The rearrangement joins TRBV27 to TRBJ2-7; 9 bases fit TRBD1. The specimen comprised blood, sampled at baseline. The origin of this receptor is a person aged 25-79 years with non-small cell lung cancer. The CDR3 sequence: CASSTRGQGFLSWEQYF. For the CDR3, the DNA is TGTGCCAGCAGCACTCGGGGACAGGGTTTTTTATCTTGGGAGCAGTACTTC.